A single sample is the source of the 16 T cell receptor beta chains below, sequenced in a study of PD-L1 blockade in urothelial cancer (dated by TCRdb to 2016 to 2017). This sample's time point label indicates: peripheral blood 6 weeks after treatment start. The library came from the immunoSEQ multiplex PCR assay. Imported from immuneACCESS, the table was reduced by TCRdb to in-frame sequences with V and J called. These copies leave out some clones; in studies compared against another copy, an unresolved V gene accounts for under half, and the cause of the remainder is not known. The sample records 50,000 or so clones, around 86% of which are singletons. Of the sample, roughly a tenth is held by the ten largest clones. The sample was PBMCs, taken around atezolizumab (anti-PD-L1) treatment. These receptors came from a man in his 60s with urothelial cancer.

The genes are TRBV25-1 and TRBJ1-3, with 7 bases matching TRBD1. The CDR3 runs 18 residues. V dropped 3 bases and J dropped 0; count of bases not matched to a gene: 11. Germline V gene lookup returns CDR1 MGHDK and CDR2 SYGVNS. The DNA of the CDR3 is TGTGCCAGCAGTGACACAACTGGAGGGGGCTACTCTGGAAACACCATATATTTT. As protein: CASSDTTGGGYSGNTIYF.

This chain uses TRBV4-1 with TRBJ1-5; 9 bases line up with TRBD1. This CDR3 is 15 amino acids long. The V and J ends lost 5 bases and 7 bases, in that order; junction bases with no gene match: 9. Germline lookup yields CDR1 MGHRA and CDR2 YSYEKL. CDR3 sequence (DNA): TGCGCCAGCAGCACCGGGACAGGGACCCCCCAGCCCCAGCATTTT. Its translation: CASSTGTGTPQPQHF.

V gene TRBV6-6 combines with J gene TRBJ1-2, with 7 bases lining up with TRBD1. The CDR3 length is 13 residues. The ends lost 6 bases at V and 8 bases at J; junction bases unmatched: 9. Germline V CDR1 and CDR2: MNHNY, SVGAGI (reference sequence). CDR3 amino acids: CASSNFGQDGYTF. CDR3 DNA sequence: TGTGCCAGCAGCAACTTCGGACAGGACGGCTACACCTTC.

The chain joins TRBV27 to TRBJ1-5; 8 bases agree with TRBD1. There are 14 residues in the CDR3. Germline V gives CDR1 MNHEY, CDR2 SMNVEV (reference sequence). After removal of 6 bases from V and 5 bases from J, the junction contained 6 bases not matched to a gene. The CDR3 DNA reads TGTGCCAGCAGGGACAGGGACAAACATCAGCCCCAGCATTTT. Encoded protein: CASRDRDKHQPQHF.

The table lists this clone with a count of one. This chain connects TRBV29-1 to TRBJ2-2, with 8 bases matching TRBD2. The CDR3 sequence is 13 residues long. The ends lost 4 bases at V and 4 bases at J; junction bases unmatched: 2. Germline V gene lookup returns CDR1 SQVTM and CDR2 ANQGSEA. CDR3 protein: CSVGRGGTGELFF. CDR3 sequence (DNA): TGCAGCGTTGGACGGGGGGGCACCGGGGAGCTGTTTTTT.

Here the CDR3 DNA reads TGCAGCGTTGGCGTAGAGACCCAGTACTTC. The encoded protein is CSVGVETQYF. The rearrangement joins TRBV29-1 to TRBJ2-5; D remains ambiguous. V gave up 4 bases and J gave up 4 bases, with 4 bases separating them. The CDR3 sequence is 10 residues long. Germline V lookup: CDR1 SQVTM, CDR2 ANQGSEA.

V and J are TRBV5-4 and TRBJ1-5, with TRBD1 as a possible D gene (5 bases). The CDR3 is 14 amino acids. Trimming took off 3 bases at V and 7 bases at J, with 14 bases between the two ends. In germline, CDR1 is SGHNT, CDR2 YYREEE (reference sequence). CDR3 coding DNA: TGTGCCAGCAGCTCGGGCCCGGGGGGGCAGCCCCAGCATTTT. It yields the protein CASSSGPGGQPQHF.

A single count supports this clone. This rearrangement joins TRBV11-3 to TRBJ1-1; 7 bases map to TRBD1. Unmatched junction bases numbered 6, after V lost 4 bases and J lost 4 bases. Germline values: CDR1 SGHNT, CDR2 YENEEA. This CDR3 is 14 amino acids long. The CDR3 DNA reads TGTGCCAGCAGCTCAGGGGGATCCAGCACTGAAGCTTTCTTT. This gives the protein CASSSGGSSTEAFF.

V and J are TRBV5-1 and TRBJ1-5; TRBD1 matches 8 bases. Trimming took 4 bases from V and 6 from J; bases not matched to a gene: 3. The length of the CDR3 is 13 residues. Germline loops: CDR1 SGHRS, CDR2 YFSETQ. CDR3 amino acids: CASSRTGTQPQHF. The CDR3 bases are TGCGCCAGCAGCAGGACAGGGACTCAGCCCCAGCATTTT. The entire variable domain, with the rest obtained from reference TRBV5-1 and TRBJ1-5, is as follows: KAGVTQTPRYLIKTRGQQVTLSCSPISGHRSVSWYQQTPGQGLQFLFEYFSETQRNKGNFPGRFSGRQFSNSRSEMNVSTLELGDSALYLCASSRTGTQPQHFGDGTRLSIL.

The chain is built from TRBV5-1 and TRBJ1-2; maybe TRBD1 (6 bases). The length of the CDR3 is 14 residues. V was shortened by 4 bases and J by 0 bases, with 10 bases between the two germline ends. CDR1 is SGHRS and CDR2 is YFSETQ in the germline V gene. The CDR3 loop is CASSVDSANYGYTF. CDR3 DNA sequence: TGCGCCAGCAGCGTGGACAGTGCTAACTATGGCTACACCTTC. Looking up the rest from reference TRBV5-1 and TRBJ1-2 gives the full variable domain: KAGVTQTPRYLIKTRGQQVTLSCSPISGHRSVSWYQQTPGQGLQFLFEYFSETQRNKGNFPGRFSGRQFSNSRSEMNVSTLELGDSALYLCASSVDSANYGYTFGSGTRLTVV.

This clone was seen only once. This chain links TRBV27 with TRBJ1-6; perhaps TRBD1 as D (5 bases). This CDR3 spans 14 amino acids. Trimming stripped 7 bases from V and 10 bases from J, with 17 bases between. Germline values: CDR1 MNHEY, CDR2 SMNVEV (reference sequence). CDR3 coding DNA: TGTGCCAGCAATCTCCAGGGTAGCAGGTCACCCCTCCACTTT. Amino acids: CASNLQGSRSPLHF.

The J gene is TRBJ1-1, the V gene TRBV19, with D possibly TRBD1 on 5 matching bases. V lost 4 bases to trimming and J lost 2 bases, with 17 bases between them. Per the germline V gene, CDR1 is LNHDA and CDR2 is SQIVND (reference sequence). This CDR3 has 16 residues. The CDR3 loop is CASSTDRRGGNTEAFF. CDR3 DNA: TGTGCCAGTAGTACCGACAGACGCGGGGGTAACACTGAAGCTTTCTTT.

V gene TRBV30 combines with J gene TRBJ1-2; D may be TRBD1 (5 bases). CDR3 length: 11 residues. The V and J ends lost 2 bases and 6 bases respectively, with 7 bases between them. From germline, CDR1 is GTSNPN and CDR2 SVGIG (reference sequence). The CDR3 coding sequence is TGTGCCTGGAGTTTAGGGGATGGCTACACCTTC. Amino acids: CAWSLGDGYTF.

The chain combines TRBV9 with TRBJ2-5; 11 bases fit TRBD2. Trimming removed 3 bases from V and 4 bases from J; junction bases left unmatched: 20. The CDR3 has 20 residues. Per germline, CDR1 SGDLS and CDR2 YYNGEE. The CDR3 protein is CASSEAGYGGLAGGRETQYF. DNA for the CDR3: TGTGCCAGCAGCGAAGCCGGTTACGGTGGGCTAGCGGGGGGCAGAGAGACCCAGTACTTC.

The rearrangement links TRBV6-4 to TRBJ1-4, with D perhaps matching TRBD1 (5 bases). The CDR3 extends over 12 amino acids. Per germline, CDR1 MRHNA and CDR2 SNTAGT. Trimming pared 7 bases from V and 5 bases from J, leaving 8 bases between. CDR3 sequence (DNA): TGTGCCAGCACAGGGAGGAATGAAAAACTGTTTTTT. Amino acids: CASTGRNEKLFF.

The CDR3 DNA sequence: TGTGCCAGCTCACCAAGTCCGGTGGCCTACGAGCAGTACTTC. This encodes CASSPSPVAYEQYF. This rearrangement joins TRBV18 to TRBJ2-7; unclear D gene. Per germline, CDR1 KGHSH and CDR2 LQKENI. Trimming removed 2 bases at V and 2 bases at J, with 10 bases between. The CDR3 has 14 residues.